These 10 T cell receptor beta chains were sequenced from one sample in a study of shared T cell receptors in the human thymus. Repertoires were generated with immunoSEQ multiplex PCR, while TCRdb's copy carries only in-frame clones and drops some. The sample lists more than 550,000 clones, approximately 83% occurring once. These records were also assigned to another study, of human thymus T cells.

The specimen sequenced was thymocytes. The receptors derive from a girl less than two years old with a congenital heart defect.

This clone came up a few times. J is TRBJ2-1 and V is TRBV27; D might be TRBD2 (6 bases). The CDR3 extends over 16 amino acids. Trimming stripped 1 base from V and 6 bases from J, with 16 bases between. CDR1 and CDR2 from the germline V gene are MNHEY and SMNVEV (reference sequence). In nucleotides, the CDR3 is TGTGCCAGCAGTTTATACTGTGGGGGGTACCCCAATGAGCAGTTCTTC. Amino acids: CASSLYCGGYPNEQFF.

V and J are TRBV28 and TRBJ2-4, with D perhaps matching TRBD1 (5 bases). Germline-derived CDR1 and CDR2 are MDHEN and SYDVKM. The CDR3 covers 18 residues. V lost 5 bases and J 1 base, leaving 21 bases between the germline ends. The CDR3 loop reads CASSPVTGEVYAKNIQYF. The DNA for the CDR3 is TGTGCCAGCAGTCCGGTTACAGGAGAAGTCTACGCCAAAAACATTCAGTACTTC.

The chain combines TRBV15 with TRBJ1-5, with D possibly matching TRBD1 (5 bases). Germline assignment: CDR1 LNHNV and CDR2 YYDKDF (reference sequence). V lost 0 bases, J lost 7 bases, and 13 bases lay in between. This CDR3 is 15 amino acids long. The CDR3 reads CATSRDADIRQPQHF. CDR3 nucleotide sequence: TGTGCCACCAGCAGAGATGCGGACATTCGGCAGCCCCAGCATTTT. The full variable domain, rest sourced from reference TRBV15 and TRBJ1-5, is DAMVIQNPRYQVTQFGKPVTLSCSQTLNHNVMYWYQQKSSQAPKLLFHYYDKDFNNEADTPDNFQSRRPNTSFCFLDIRSPGLGDTAMYLCATSRDADIRQPQHFGDGTRLSIL.

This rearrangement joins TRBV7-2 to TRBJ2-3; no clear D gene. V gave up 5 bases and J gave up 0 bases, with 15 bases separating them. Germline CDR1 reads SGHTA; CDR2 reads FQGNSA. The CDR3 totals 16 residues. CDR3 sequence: CASSLVGESSTDTQYF. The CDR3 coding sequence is TGTGCCAGCAGCCTCGTTGGAGAGTCTAGCACAGATACGCAGTATTTT.

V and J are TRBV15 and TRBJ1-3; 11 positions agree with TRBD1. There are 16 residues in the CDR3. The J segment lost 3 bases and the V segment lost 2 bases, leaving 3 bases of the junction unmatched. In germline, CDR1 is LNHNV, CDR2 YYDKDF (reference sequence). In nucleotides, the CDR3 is TGTGCCACCAGCAGACGGGACAGGGGGGATGGAAACACCATATATTTT. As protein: CATSRRDRGDGNTIYF. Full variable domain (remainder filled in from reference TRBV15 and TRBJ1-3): DAMVIQNPRYQVTQFGKPVTLSCSQTLNHNVMYWYQQKSSQAPKLLFHYYDKDFNNEADTPDNFQSRRPNTSFCFLDIRSPGLGDTAMYLCATSRRDRGDGNTIYFGEGSWLTVV.

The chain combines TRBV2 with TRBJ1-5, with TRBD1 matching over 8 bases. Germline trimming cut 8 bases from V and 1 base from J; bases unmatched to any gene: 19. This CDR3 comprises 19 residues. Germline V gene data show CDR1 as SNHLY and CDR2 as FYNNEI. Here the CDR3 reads CASRWGRTGSEKSNQPQHF. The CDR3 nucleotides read TGTGCCAGCCGCTGGGGGCGGACAGGGTCGGAAAAAAGCAATCAGCCCCAGCATTTT.

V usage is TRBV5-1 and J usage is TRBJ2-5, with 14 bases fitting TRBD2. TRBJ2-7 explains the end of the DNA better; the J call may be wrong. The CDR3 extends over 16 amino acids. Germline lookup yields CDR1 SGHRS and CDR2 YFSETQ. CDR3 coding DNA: TGCGCCAGCGCGACTAGCGGGGGGGCCTCGTCGGACGAGCAGTACTTC. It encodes CASATSGGASSDEQYF.

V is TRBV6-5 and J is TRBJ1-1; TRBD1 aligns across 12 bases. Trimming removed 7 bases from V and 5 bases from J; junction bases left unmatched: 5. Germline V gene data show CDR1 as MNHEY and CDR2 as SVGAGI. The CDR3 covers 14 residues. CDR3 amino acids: CASTGQGAETEAFF. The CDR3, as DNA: TGTGCCAGCACGGGACAGGGGGCAGAAACTGAAGCTTTCTTT.

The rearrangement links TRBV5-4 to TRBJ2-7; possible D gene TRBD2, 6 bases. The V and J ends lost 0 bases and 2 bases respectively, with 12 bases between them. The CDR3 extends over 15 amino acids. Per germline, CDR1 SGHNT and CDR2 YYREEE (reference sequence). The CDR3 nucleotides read TGTGCCAGCAGCTTGGGCGGGACGGATCCCTACGAGCAGTACTTC. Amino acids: CASSLGGTDPYEQYF.

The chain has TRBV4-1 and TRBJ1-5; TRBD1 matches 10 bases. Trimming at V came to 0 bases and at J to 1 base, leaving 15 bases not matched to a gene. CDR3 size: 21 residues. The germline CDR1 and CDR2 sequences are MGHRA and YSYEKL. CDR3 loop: CASSQDSGFRDRGWSNQPQHF. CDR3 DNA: TGCGCCAGCAGCCAAGATTCAGGGTTCCGGGACAGGGGCTGGAGCAATCAGCCCCAGCATTTT.